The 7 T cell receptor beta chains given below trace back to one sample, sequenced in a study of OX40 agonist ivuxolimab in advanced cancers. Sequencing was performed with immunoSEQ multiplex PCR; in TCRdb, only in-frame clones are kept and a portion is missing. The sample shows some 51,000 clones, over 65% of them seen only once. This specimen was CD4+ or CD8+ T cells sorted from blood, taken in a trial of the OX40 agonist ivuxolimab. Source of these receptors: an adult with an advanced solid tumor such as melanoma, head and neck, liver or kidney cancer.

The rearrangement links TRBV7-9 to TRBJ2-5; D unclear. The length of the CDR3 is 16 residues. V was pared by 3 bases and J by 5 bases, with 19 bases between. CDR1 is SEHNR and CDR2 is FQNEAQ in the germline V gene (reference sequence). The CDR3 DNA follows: TGTGCCAGCAGCTTCGGCTCTCGATTGCCCCAGGAGACCCAGTACTTC. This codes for CASSFGSRLPQETQYF.

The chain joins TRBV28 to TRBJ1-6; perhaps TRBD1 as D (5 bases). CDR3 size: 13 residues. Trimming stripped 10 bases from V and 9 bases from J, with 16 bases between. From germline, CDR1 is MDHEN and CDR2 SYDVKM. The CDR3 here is CATGAGKVSPLHF. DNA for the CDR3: TGTGCCACTGGGGCAGGGAAAGTTTCACCCCTCCACTTT.

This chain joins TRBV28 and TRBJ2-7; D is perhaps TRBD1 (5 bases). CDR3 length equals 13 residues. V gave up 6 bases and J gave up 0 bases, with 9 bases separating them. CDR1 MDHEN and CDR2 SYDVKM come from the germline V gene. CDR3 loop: CASSLGHSYEQYF. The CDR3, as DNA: TGTGCCAGCAGCCTAGGACACTCCTACGAGCAGTACTTC.

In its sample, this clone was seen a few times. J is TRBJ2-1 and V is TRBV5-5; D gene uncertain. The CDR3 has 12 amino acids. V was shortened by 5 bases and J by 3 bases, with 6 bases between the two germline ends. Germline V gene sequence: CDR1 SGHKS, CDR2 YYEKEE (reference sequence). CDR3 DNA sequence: TGTGCCAGCAGTGAGTACTACAATGAGCAGTTCTTC. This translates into CASSEYYNEQFF.

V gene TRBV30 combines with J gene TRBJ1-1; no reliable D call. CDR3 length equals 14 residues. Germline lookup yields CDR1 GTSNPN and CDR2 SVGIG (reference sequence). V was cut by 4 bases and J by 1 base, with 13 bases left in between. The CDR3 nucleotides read TGTGCCTGGACCTTTGGCATCAGGAACACTGAAGCTTTCTTT. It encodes CAWTFGIRNTEAFF.

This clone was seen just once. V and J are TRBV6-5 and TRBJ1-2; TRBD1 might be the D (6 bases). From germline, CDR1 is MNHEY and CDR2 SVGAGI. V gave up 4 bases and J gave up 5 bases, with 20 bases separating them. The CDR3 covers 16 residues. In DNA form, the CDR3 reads TGTGCCAGCAGTTCAGATGCCGGGACACACTTTTATGGCTACACCTTC. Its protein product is CASSSDAGTHFYGYTF.

CDR3 sequence reads: CASRWGVNTEAFF. Here the CDR3 DNA reads TGTGCCAGCAGATGGGGGGTGAACACTGAAGCTTTCTTT. The chain employs TRBV6-1 and TRBJ1-1; a possible D gene is TRBD1 (5 bases). The CDR3 is 13 residues long. Trimming removed 6 bases at V and 0 bases at J, with 8 bases between. The germline gives CDR1 MNHNS, CDR2 SASEGT.